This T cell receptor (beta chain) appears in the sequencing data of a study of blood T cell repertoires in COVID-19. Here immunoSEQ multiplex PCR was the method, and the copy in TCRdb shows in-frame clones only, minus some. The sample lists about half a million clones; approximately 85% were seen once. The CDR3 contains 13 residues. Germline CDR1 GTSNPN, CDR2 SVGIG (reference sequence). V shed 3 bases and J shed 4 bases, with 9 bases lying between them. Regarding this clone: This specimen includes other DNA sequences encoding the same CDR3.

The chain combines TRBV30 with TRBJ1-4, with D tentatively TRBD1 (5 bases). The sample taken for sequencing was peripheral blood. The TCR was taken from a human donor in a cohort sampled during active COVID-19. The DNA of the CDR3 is TGTGCCTGGAGCCCAGGGTTTAATGAAAAACTGTTTTTT. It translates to CAWSPGFNEKLFF.